The present entry profiles one T cell receptor beta chain with its context. Its antigen has not been determined. Base qualities are not at hand, and no much larger clone is one base apart. Each donor gave one peripheral blood draw, approximately 0.11 L on average, collected into heparinised tubes. A BD FACSAria II was used to sort naive, central memory, regulatory and stem cell-like memory CD4+ T cells with a panel that included CD45RO, CCR7, CD25, CD127, CD95 and CD27. Every sorted population had a purity above 95%. PBMCs were isolated immediately by Lymphoprep density gradient centrifugation and stained directly without culture. So that batch effects would be minimized, each experiment stained and sorted samples in pairs, pairing one healthy donor with one patient. This record comes from a study of beta chain features in type 1 diabetes (dated by TCRdb to between 2017 and 2018). Regarding the complete study: Mean age, gender distribution, total cell number and subset yield were not different between patients and healthy donors. A total of roughly 98,000,000 sorted cells were examined across all samples, and a strong correlation was observed between cell number per subset and RNA yield. In the study, recently diagnosed type 1 diabetes patients and matched healthy donors were compared on the TCRB repertoires of their sorted circulating CD4+ T cell subsets. Whereas all 30 or so donors provided naive and central memory subsets, regulatory and stem cell-like memory subsets were isolated from just 8 patients and roughly eight healthy donors.

V sheds 4 bases and J sheds 2 bases, leaving 11 bases between their ends. CDR1 and CDR2, looked up from the germline V gene, are SNHLY and FYNNEI. The CDR3 numbers 15 residues from cysteine through phenylalanine. The sequence is cut down to CDR3 DNA, 45 bases in frame from base 1. The High Capacity cDNA Reverse Transcription Kit was used to reverse transcribe all of the isolated RNA, meaning that expressed TCRB transcripts were what got sequenced. Deep immunoSEQ sequencing was performed on naive, central memory and regulatory T cell samples, with an average of roughly 3.5 million total reads per sample. After sorted cells were lysed in RLT buffer, RNA was extracted with DNase-treated RNeasy Micro or Mini kits, with the choice depending on cell number. Each cell subset was processed on its own to prevent cross-contamination, while patient and healthy donor samples were processed together. The immunoSEQ multiplex PCR was used to amplify TCRB sequences from cDNA, yielding 87-bp fragments that span the CDR3 region. Sequencing of the amplicons was performed on the Illumina HiSeq platform. The study's processing was this. Synthetic template baselines were used to correct PCR bias computationally, reads within Hamming distance 2 were collapsed together, and singletons that could not be merged were discarded. Reads were aligned against IMGT so that V, D and J genes, CDR3 length and insertions or deletions at six rearrangement sites could be assigned. Within each subset, clonotype counts were normalized to sorted cell number, after which true diversity and Gini coefficients were computed with the tcR R package. The overlap coefficient, calculated on TCRB nucleotide sequences, was used to quantify repertoire sharing. TCRdb stores this immuneACCESS table with in-frame sequences only. Part of the clones is absent; in the studies checked, under half of the shortfall reflects unresolved V genes, and no reason is known for the rest. V and J calls plus clone size are reproduced from that table; the DNA served to infer D and trimming. The sample profile shows some 130,000 clones; roughly 10% of them were found once. The ten largest make up 0.65% to 0.75% of the sample.

The research as a whole found: Because small numbers of individuals were included in the HLA sub-analyses, any influence of HLA type on TCRB rearrangement was left unresolved. Sequencing cDNA rather than genomic DNA could over-represent highly expressing activated cells, although activation and CD3 levels did not differ between groups. PCR may preferentially amplify shorter templates, but because patient and control samples were amplified and corrected together, any resulting skew would affect both groups equally. Naive, central memory and regulatory TCRB repertoires appeared to be more alike among patients than among healthy donors. At VDJ recombination sites, type 1 diabetes patients had fewer insertions and more deleted nucleotides, which implies abnormalities in thymic rearrangement. Type 1 diabetes patients showed a moderate but significant shortening of TCRB CDR3 length in all four CD4+ subsets.

Sequencing input: central memory CD4+ T cells from blood. The clonotype was recovered from a man between 25 and 39 years old with type 1 diabetes. The chain is assembled from TRBV2 and TRBJ2-2, with a weak D call of TRBD1 (6 bases match). The encoded CDR3 is CASSAGTLNTGELFF. The DNA sequence is TGTGCCAGCAGTGCCGGGACACTCAACACCGGGGAGCTGTTTTTT.